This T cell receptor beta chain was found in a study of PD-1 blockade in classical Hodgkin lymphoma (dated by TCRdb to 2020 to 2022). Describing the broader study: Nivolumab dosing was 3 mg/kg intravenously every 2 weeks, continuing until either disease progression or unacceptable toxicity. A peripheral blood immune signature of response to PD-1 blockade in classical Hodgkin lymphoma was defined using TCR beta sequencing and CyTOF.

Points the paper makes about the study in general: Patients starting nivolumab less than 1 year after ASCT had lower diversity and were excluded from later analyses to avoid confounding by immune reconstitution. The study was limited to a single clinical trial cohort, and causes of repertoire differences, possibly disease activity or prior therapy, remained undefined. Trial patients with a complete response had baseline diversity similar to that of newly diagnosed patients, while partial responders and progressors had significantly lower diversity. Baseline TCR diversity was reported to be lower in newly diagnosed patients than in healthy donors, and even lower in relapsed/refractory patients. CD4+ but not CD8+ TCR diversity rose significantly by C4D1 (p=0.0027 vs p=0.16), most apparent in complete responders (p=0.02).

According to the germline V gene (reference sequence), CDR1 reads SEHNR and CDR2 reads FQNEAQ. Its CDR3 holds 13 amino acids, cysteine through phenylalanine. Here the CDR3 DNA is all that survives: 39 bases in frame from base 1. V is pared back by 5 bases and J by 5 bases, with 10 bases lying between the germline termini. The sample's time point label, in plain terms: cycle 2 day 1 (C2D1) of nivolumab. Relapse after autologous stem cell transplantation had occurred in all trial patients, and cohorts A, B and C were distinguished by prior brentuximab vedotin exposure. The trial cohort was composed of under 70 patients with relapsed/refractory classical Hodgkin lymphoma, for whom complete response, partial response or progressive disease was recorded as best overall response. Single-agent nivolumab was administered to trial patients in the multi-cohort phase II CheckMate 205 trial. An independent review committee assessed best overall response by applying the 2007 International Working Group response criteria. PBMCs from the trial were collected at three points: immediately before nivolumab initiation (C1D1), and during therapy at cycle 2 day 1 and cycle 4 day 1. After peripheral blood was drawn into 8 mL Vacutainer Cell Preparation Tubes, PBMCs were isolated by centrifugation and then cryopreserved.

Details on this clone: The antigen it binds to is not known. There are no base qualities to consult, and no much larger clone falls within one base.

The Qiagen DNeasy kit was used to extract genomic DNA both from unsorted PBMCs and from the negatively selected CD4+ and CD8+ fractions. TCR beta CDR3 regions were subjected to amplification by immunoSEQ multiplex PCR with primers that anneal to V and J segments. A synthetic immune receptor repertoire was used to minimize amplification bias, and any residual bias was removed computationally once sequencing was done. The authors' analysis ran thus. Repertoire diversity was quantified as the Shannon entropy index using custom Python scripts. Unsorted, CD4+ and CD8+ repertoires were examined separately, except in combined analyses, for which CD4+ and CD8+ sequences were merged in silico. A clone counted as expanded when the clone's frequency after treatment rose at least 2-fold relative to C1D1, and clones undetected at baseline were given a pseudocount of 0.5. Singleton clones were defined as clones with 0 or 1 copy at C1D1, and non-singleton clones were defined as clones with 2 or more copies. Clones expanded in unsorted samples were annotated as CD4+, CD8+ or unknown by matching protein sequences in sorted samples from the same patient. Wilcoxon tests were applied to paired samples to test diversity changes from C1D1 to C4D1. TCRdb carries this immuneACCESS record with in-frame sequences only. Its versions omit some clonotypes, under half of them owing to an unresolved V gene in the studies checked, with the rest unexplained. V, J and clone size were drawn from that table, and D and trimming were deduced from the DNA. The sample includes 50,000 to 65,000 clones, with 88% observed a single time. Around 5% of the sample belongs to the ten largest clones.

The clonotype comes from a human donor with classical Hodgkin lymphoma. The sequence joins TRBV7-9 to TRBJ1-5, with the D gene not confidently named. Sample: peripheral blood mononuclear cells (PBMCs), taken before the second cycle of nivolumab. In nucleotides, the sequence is TGTGCCAGCAGCGTAGACGGAGATCAGCCCCAGCATTTT. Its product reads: CASSVDGDQPQHF.